Listed below are T cell receptor beta chains from one sample, sequenced in a study of beta chain features in type 1 diabetes. Assay used: immunoSEQ multiplex PCR; TCRdb lists only in-frame clones, some missing. The table records 900,000 or so clones, 17% of them present only once. Material: naive CD4+ T cells from blood. Every receptor here comes from a woman aged 18-29 years in good health. Each CDR3 is given with its conserved first and last residue. A D gene is named only where the DNA matches it firmly. For some rows the clone size is stated as once, few or many, or as a class when expanded; others skip it.

J,size,V,D,DNA,CDR3
TRBJ1-2,.,TRBV28,.,TGTGCCAGCAGGAAAACAGGCGCAAGTGGCTACACCTTC,CASRKTGASGYTF
TRBJ2-7,few,TRBV6-5,TRBD1,TGTGCCAGCCGCAGGACAGGGCCCTACGAGCAGTACTTC,CASRRTGPYEQYF
TRBJ2-5,.,TRBV5-1,TRBD2,TGCGCCAGCAGCCTCAGACTAGCGGGTCAAGAGACCCAGTACTTC,CASSLRLAGQETQYF
TRBJ2-1,few,TRBV11-2,TRBD2,TGTGCCAGCAGCTTAGAACTTGTTGCGGGAGTCTACCTGCGCAATGAGCAGTTCTTC,CASSLELVAGVYLRNEQFF
TRBJ2-1,few,TRBV11-1,.,TGTGCCAGCAGCTGGGAGTTCGGATCGCACAATGAGCAGTTCTTC,CASSWEFGSHNEQFF
TRBJ2-5,.,TRBV20-1,.,TGCAGTGCTAGTAGAGTGACCCAGTACTTC,CSASRVTQYF
TRBJ2-2,few,TRBV7-9,TRBD2,TGTGCCAGCAGCTGGACTAGCTCCGGGGAGCTGTTTTTT,CASSWTSSGELFF
TRBJ2-3,.,TRBV28,TRBD2,TGTGCCAGCAGTTTATGGGTAGCGGGAGCGGCAGATACGCAGTATTTT,CASSLWVAGAADTQYF
TRBJ2-5,.,TRBV6-5,.,TGTGCCAGCAGTGCGGGACACCTGCAAGAGACCCAGTACTTC,CASSAGHLQETQYF
TRBJ2-1,.,TRBV5-1,TRBD2,TGCGCCAGCAGCTTGGGACTAGCGGGAATAGATGAGCAGTTCTTC,CASSLGLAGIDEQFF
TRBJ2-2,.,TRBV7-2,.,TGTGCCAGCAGCTTAGCGGGTCCGAACACCGGGGAGCTGTTTTTT,CASSLAGPNTGELFF
TRBJ2-7,.,TRBV5-4,.,TGTGCCAGCAGCTTGGATGCCGTCTCCTACGAGCAGTACTTC,CASSLDAVSYEQYF
TRBJ1-4,few,TRBV28,.,TGTGCCAGCAGGGGGCTAGGTGAAAAACTGTTTTTT,CASRGLGEKLFF
TRBJ1-1,few,TRBV29-1,.,TGCAGCGTTGAGGTTCGGAACACTGAAGCTTTCTTT,CSVEVRNTEAFF
TRBJ2-7,few,TRBV6-5,.,TGTGCCAGCAGTTACAGGGCGGGACGTGCCTACGAGCAGTACTTC,CASSYRAGRAYEQYF
TRBJ1-3,.,TRBV13,TRBD1,TGTGCCAGCAGCACTCCGACAGGGGGACACGGAAACACCATATATTTT,CASSTPTGGHGNTIYF
TRBJ2-7,.,TRBV25-1,.,TGTGCCAGCAGACCCTCCGGGACCGACGAGCAGTACTTC,CASRPSGTDEQYF
TRBJ2-3,few,TRBV18,TRBD1,TGTGCCAGCTCACCCCGGGACAGAGATACGCAGTATTTT,CASSPRDRDTQYF
TRBJ2-6,.,TRBV28,.,TGTGCCAGCAGTCCACTCTGGACAGCGAGCTCTGGGGCCAACGTCCTGACTTTC,CASSPLWTASSGANVLTF
TRBJ1-2,.,TRBV10-3,.,TGTGCCATCAGTGCCGAGGGAGACTATGGCTACACCTTC,CAISAEGDYGYTF
TRBJ2-1,few,TRBV7-3,.,TGTGCCAGCAGCCTAGGGAGTCACTCCTACAATGAGCAGTTCTTC,CASSLGSHSYNEQFF
TRBJ2-2,few,TRBV9,.,TGTGCCAGCAGCCCCCGGTTGAACACCGGGGAGCTGTTTTTT,CASSPRLNTGELFF
TRBJ2-4,many,TRBV7-9,.,TGTGCCAGCAGCAGCGACAGAAACATTCAGTACTTC,CASSSDRNIQYF
TRBJ2-1,.,TRBV28,TRBD2,TGTGCCAGCACGAGCGGGAGTCTTTACAATGAGCAGTTCTTC,CASTSGSLYNEQFF
TRBJ2-5,few,TRBV28,.,TGTGCCAGCAGTTCTCTAACCTTTTACCAAGAGACCCAGTACTTC,CASSSLTFYQETQYF
TRBJ2-1,few,TRBV5-1,.,TGCGCCAGCAGCTCTGGCGGTGCGGCGGAGGAGCAGTTCTTC,CASSSGGAAEEQFF
TRBJ2-7,.,TRBV15,TRBD2,TGTGCCACCAGGACTAGCGGATCCTACGAGCAGTACTTC,CATRTSGSYEQYF
TRBJ2-7,.,TRBV7-8,.,TGTGCCAGCAGCGGGTGGGGTAGGGGAAGCTCCTACGAGCAGTACTTC,CASSGWGRGSSYEQYF
TRBJ1-4,few,TRBV21-1,.,.,CASSKEGEEEKNCFF
TRBJ1-4,.,TRBV14,TRBD1,TGTGCCAGCAGCAGGATCTCGGCAGGGGGTGAAAAACTGTTTTTT,CASSRISAGGEKLFF
TRBJ1-1,few,TRBV25-1,.,TGTGCCAGCAGTCGGGGCGTAAACACTGAAGCTTTCTTT,CASSRGVNTEAFF
TRBJ1-5,.,TRBV6-6,TRBD1,TGTGCCAGCAGTTACTTAGACAGGGTGAATCAGCCCCAGCATTTT,CASSYLDRVNQPQHF
TRBJ1-1,.,TRBV7-2,.,TGTGCCAGCAGCTTCCCCCAGGGGAGTAACACTGAAGCTTTCTTT,CASSFPQGSNTEAFF
TRBJ2-5,few,TRBV10-3,.,TGTGCCATCAGTGGAGGCTACGGACCAACCCACACAGGGACCCAGTACTTC,CAISGGYGPTHTGTQYF
TRBJ1-5,.,TRBV29-1,.,TGCAGCGTAGCGAGGGACGGGGACAATCAGCCCCAGCATTTT,CSVARDGDNQPQHF
TRBJ2-7,few,TRBV28,TRBD2,TGTGCCAGCAGCAGCGGGAGTGGCGAGCAGTACTTC,CASSSGSGEQYF
TRBJ2-1,.,TRBV4-2,.,TGTGCCAGCGCGGAACCAGGGAGCTCCTACAATGAGCAGTTCTTC,CASAEPGSSYNEQFF
TRBJ2-2,few,TRBV6-6,.,TGTGCCAGCAGTTACGGGGTAGCGGACACCGGGGAGCTGTTTTTT,CASSYGVADTGELFF
TRBJ2-4,.,TRBV7-2,.,TGTGCCAGCAGCACTACTAGGCTTGAAAACATTCAGTACTTC,CASSTTRLENIQYF
TRBJ2-2,few,TRBV7-2,.,TGTGCCAGCAGCTTTCATCGTGGGAGCTCCACCGGGGAGCTGTTTTTT,CASSFHRGSSTGELFF
TRBJ2-7,.,TRBV19,TRBD2,TGTGCCAGTAGTATAGCGGCTAGCGGACCCTACGAGCAGTACTTC,CASSIAASGPYEQYF
TRBJ2-7,few,TRBV7-6,TRBD2,TGTGCCAGCAGCCCACAGACGGCCCCACTAGCGGGAGGTCCTATCTCCTACGAGCAGTACTTC,CASSPQTAPLAGGPISYEQYF
TRBJ2-6,.,TRBV6-5,.,TGTGCCAGCAGCCAGATCTCTGGGGCCAACGTCCTGACTTTC,CASSQISGANVLTF